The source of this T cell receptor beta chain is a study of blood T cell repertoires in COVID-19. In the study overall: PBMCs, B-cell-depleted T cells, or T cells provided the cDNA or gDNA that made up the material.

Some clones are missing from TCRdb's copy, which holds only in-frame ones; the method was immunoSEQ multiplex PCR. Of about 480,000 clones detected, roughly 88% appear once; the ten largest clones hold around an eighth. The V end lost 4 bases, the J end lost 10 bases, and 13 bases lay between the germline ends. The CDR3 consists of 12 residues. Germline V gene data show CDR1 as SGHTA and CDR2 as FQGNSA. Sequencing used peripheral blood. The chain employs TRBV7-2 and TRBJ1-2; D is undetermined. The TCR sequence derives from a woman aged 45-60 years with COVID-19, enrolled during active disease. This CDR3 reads CASSSPGSPYTF. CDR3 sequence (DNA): TGTGCCAGCAGCTCCCCGGGGTCCCCCTACACCTTC.